Following are 16 T cell receptor beta chains from one sample sequenced in a study of shared clonotypes between healthy human individuals. Clones were read by immunoSEQ multiplex PCR, and TCRdb kept only the in-frame ones, dropping some. The sample yields a few million clones, over 90% seen once. What was sequenced was naive CD4+ T cells from PBMCs. Subset given: CD45RA+ positively selected. Source of these receptors: a man aged 18 to 35 in good health. Some clones in this sample may be carry-over from other donors' samples.

The rearrangement links TRBV4-1 to TRBJ2-7; 16 bases are shared with TRBD2. The CDR3 is 18 residues long. Trimming at V came to 6 bases and at J to 0 bases, leaving 8 bases not matched to a gene. Looked up from germline, CDR1 is MGHRA and CDR2 is YSYEKL. The CDR3 sequence: CASSPGLAGGPSSYEQYF. The CDR3 region has the DNA TGCGCCAGCAGTCCGGGACTAGCGGGAGGGCCTAGCTCCTACGAGCAGTACTTC.

The chain employs TRBV11-1 and TRBJ2-7; 11 bases map to TRBD1. The ends lost 0 bases at V and 5 bases at J; junction bases unmatched: 3. The germline V gene has CDR1 SGHAT and CDR2 FQDESV (reference sequence). The CDR3 contains 15 residues. CDR3 sequence: CASSLAGQGADEQYF. The CDR3 nucleotides read TGTGCCAGCAGCTTAGCTGGACAGGGGGCCGACGAGCAGTACTTC. Full variable domain (remainder filled in from reference TRBV11-1 and TRBJ2-7): EAEVAQSPRYKITEKSQAVAFWCDPISGHATLYWYRQILGQGPELLVQFQDESVVDDSQLPKDRFSAERLKGVDSTLKIQPAELGDSAMYLCASSLAGQGADEQYFGPGTRLTVT.

In nucleotides, the CDR3 is TGTGCCAGCATGAGGCTAGCGGGGTACCAAGAGACCCAGTACTTC. Translated, it gives CASMRLAGYQETQYF. V is TRBV7-9 and J is TRBJ2-5; 9 bases align to TRBD2. J was trimmed by 0 bases and V by 7 bases; bases with no gene match: 6. Per germline, CDR1 SEHNR and CDR2 FQNEAQ (reference sequence). The CDR3 runs 15 residues.

The chain recombines TRBV10-3 with TRBJ2-5; perhaps TRBD1 as D (6 bases). The V end lost 7 bases, the J end lost 4 bases, and 13 bases lay between the germline ends. The CDR3 runs to 13 residues. Germline values: CDR1 ENHRY, CDR2 SYGVKD. DNA for the CDR3: TGTGCCATCAATCAGGGGACATCAGAGACCCAGTACTTC. Protein: CAINQGTSETQYF.

As concerns this clone: Additional DNA sequences in this sample encode the identical CDR3. V is TRBV18 and J is TRBJ1-2; weak D call: TRBD1 (6 bases). The CDR3 contains 14 residues. Germline V gene data show CDR1 as KGHSH and CDR2 as LQKENI. V shed 3 bases and J shed 0 bases, with 8 bases lying between them. The CDR3 protein is CASSPTGTNYGYTF. The DNA for the CDR3 is TGTGCCAGCTCACCGACAGGCACTAACTATGGCTACACCTTC.

The chain recombines TRBV25-1 with TRBJ2-7; 9 positions match TRBD1. The CDR3 loop spans 16 amino acids. The V segment lost 4 bases and the J segment 2 bases; nucleotides outside the gene matches: 9. Germline values: CDR1 MGHDK, CDR2 SYGVNS. The CDR3 DNA reads as TGTGCCAGCAGTGCCCTTGGGACAGGGAGAACCTACGAGCAGTACTTC. Its protein is CASSALGTGRTYEQYF.

This chain uses TRBV18 with TRBJ1-2; TRBD1 matches 7 bases. Germline V gene sequence: CDR1 KGHSH, CDR2 LQKENI. V dropped 5 bases and J dropped 10; count of bases not matched to a gene: 4. This CDR3 contains 11 residues. The chain's CDR3 is CASSVQGIYTF. The CDR3 DNA is TGTGCCAGCTCAGTACAGGGGATCTACACCTTC.

The V gene is TRBV7-8, the J gene TRBJ2-1; D unclear. The CDR3 is 13 residues long. Per germline, CDR1 SGHVS and CDR2 FQNEAQ. Trimming stripped 6 bases from V and 15 bases from J, with 21 bases between. DNA for the CDR3: TGTGCCAGCAGTTCTCTAGGGAATCGTGGCCGGTTCTTC. Its translation: CASSSLGNRGRFF.

V and J are TRBV9 and TRBJ2-1, with 9 bases matching TRBD2. The CDR3 length is 20 residues. Germline V CDR1 and CDR2: SGDLS, YYNGEE. Trimming took 1 base from V and 0 from J; bases not matched to a gene: 14. The CDR3 DNA reads as TGTGCCAGCAGCGTAAGGGGTAGCGGGGGACACACGAGCTCCTACAATGAGCAGTTCTTC. This encodes CASSVRGSGGHTSSYNEQFF.

This clone was observed a single time. The rearrangement joins TRBV6-1 to TRBJ1-2, with D uncertain. Trimming took off 2 bases at V and 4 bases at J, with 14 bases between the two ends. Germline lookup yields CDR1 MNHNS and CDR2 SASEGT. CDR3 size: 15 residues. As DNA, the CDR3 is TGTGCCAGCAGTGAACCCGGGCTGCAATCCTATGGCTACACCTTC. It yields the protein CASSEPGLQSYGYTF.

In its sample, this clone was seen once. The chain uses TRBV5-1 and TRBJ2-7, with 9 bases identical to TRBD2. The ends lost 0 bases at V and 6 bases at J; junction bases unmatched: 10. The CDR3 consists of 16 residues. From germline, CDR1 is SGHRS and CDR2 YFSETQ. The CDR3 loop is CASSLAVIAGDGEQYF. For the CDR3, the DNA is TGCGCCAGCAGCTTGGCCGTAATAGCGGGAGACGGCGAGCAGTACTTC.

This clone occurred once. The chain uses TRBV28 and TRBJ2-1; 10 bases match TRBD2. The CDR3 totals 16 residues. J gave up 7 bases and V 6 bases, and 12 bases lay outside the gene matches. The germline gives CDR1 MDHEN, CDR2 SYDVKM. CDR3 region: CASSDRLAGEGNEQFF. Written as DNA, the CDR3 is TGTGCCAGCAGCGACAGGCTAGCGGGAGAGGGAAATGAGCAGTTCTTC.

The chain couples TRBV14 to TRBJ2-1, with D perhaps assigned TRBD1 or TRBD2 (6 bases each). The germline V and J ends were trimmed by 0 bases and 4 bases, with 13 bases remaining between them. Germline CDR1 is SGHDN and CDR2 is FVKESK. The CDR3 loop spans 16 amino acids. For the CDR3, the DNA is TGTGCCAGCAGCCAAGATGGCGGGACACATTACAATGAGCAGTTCTTC. Protein product: CASSQDGGTHYNEQFF.

The chain has TRBV18 and TRBJ2-7; D is unclear. V lost 2 bases, J lost 2 bases, and 13 bases lay in between. CDR3 size: 15 residues. CDR1 and CDR2 from the germline V gene are KGHSH and LQKENI. The DNA of the CDR3 is TGTGCCAGCTCACCATTAAGCAATCGCCCCTACGAGCAGTACTTC. Amino acid sequence: CASSPLSNRPYEQYF.

The chain recombines TRBV18 with TRBJ2-3; possibly TRBD2 for D (5 bases). This CDR3 is built from 15 residues. The V end was cut by 1 base, the J end by 5 bases, with 13 bases between. CDR1 and CDR2 (germline): KGHSH, LQKENI. The CDR3 reads CASSPLGLGGDTQYF. In nucleotides, the CDR3 is TGTGCCAGCTCACCACTTGGGTTAGGAGGAGATACGCAGTATTTT. Drawing the rest from reference TRBV18 and TRBJ2-3, the complete variable domain is NAGVMQNPRHLVRRRGQEARLRCSPMKGHSHVYWYRQLPEEGLKFMVYLQKENIIDESGMPKERFSAEFPKEGPSILRIQQVVRGDSAAYFCASSPLGLGGDTQYFGPGTRLTVL.

The V and J genes are TRBV6-1 and TRBJ1-5; tentative D call: TRBD1 (5 bases). The CDR3 contains 13 residues. V lost 10 bases, J lost 5 bases, and 15 bases lay in between. CDR1 is MNHNS and CDR2 is SASEGT in the germline V gene. The CDR3 coding sequence is TGTGCCACTAGGACCCTAGGGGATCAGCCCCAGCATTTT. Translation gives CATRTLGDQPQHF.